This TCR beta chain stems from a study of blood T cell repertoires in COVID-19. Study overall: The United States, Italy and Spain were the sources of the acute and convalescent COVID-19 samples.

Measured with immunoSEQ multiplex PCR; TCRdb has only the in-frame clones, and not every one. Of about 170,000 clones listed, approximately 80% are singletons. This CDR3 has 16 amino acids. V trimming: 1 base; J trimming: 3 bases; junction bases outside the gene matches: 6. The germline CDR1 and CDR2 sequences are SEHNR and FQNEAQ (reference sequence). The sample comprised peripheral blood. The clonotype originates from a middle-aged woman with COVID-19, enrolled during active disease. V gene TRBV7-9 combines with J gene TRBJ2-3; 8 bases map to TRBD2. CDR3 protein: CASSLGGPSGTDTQYF. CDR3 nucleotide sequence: TGTGCCAGCAGCTTAGGAGGGCCTAGCGGGACAGATACGCAGTATTTT.